These T cell receptor beta chains were read from a single sample in a study of blood T cells in healthy people across ages. TCRdb reprocessed the 5' RACE reads with MiXCR, giving one entry per CDR3 protein. This sample has about 1.6 million distinct CDR3 sequences, with approximately 32% found just once. Input material: blood. Receptors were obtained from a woman in her 30s in good health. CDR3s leave out the opening cysteine and the closing phenylalanine or tryptophan.

v_gene	CDR3aa
TRBV11-1	ASTPPEGPNSYEQY
TRBV7-9	ASSLGTSGGAYEQY
TRBV10-3	AIASGGCNEQF
TRBV9	ASSVVSQGEQF
TRBV27	ASSPSLRKTTDTQY
TRBV10-3	AISESELAGVEQY
TRBV6-5	ASSYWGGGYYEQY
TRBV3-1	ASSHASGGQNYNEQF
TRBV12-3/TRBV12-4	ASSSGNGVDTEAF
TRBV27	ASSFGETYGYT
TRBV12-3/TRBV12-4	ASSNSGRAGTDTQY
TRBV7-6	ASSLPVGLAGGTRETQY
TRBV4-2	ASSQDWERGGVGADTQY
TRBV7-6	ASSPNPGTGTSETQY
TRBV6-1	ASSARVSTDTQY
TRBV18	ASSPNAKETQY
TRBV12-3/TRBV12-4	ASSLGSGLNTEAF
TRBV4-2	ASSQALAGGQY
TRBV6-2/TRBV6-3	ASSWPSEPRQPQH
TRBV12-3/TRBV12-4	ASSLAIEQF
TRBV5-6	ASSPGQGRSEAF
TRBV7-2	ASNSRARDRGYGYT
TRBV5-1	ASSLTYGPTGNEQF
TRBV7-2	ASSWIAGGGNEQF
TRBV7-3	ASSLAPLGEQY
TRBV7-6	ASSLAGRGTSGELF
TRBV14	ASSPRGVSGAYNEQF
TRBV25-1	ASSEWGPGQYNEQF
TRBV6-6	ASSPSGDSSYEQY
TRBV12-3/TRBV12-4	ASTNRDRDYNEQF
TRBV7-9	ASSQLAGVSYNEQF
TRBV2	ASSEYMDYGYT
TRBV28	ASSFPGGDRGHEQY
TRBV20-1	SAGDLRNEQF
TRBV27	ASTGTLNTGELF
TRBV29-1	SVSRDTYGYT
TRBV4-1	ASSQAPPGLASDTQY
TRBV20-1	SARGSPALTDVPYEQY
TRBV5-1	ASSLELLRLNEQF
TRBV12-3/TRBV12-4	ASSQPLNTEAF
TRBV28	ASSFSVGGYT
TRBV27	ASSQNSNQPQH
TRBV21-1	ASSKCSSGYGQPQH
TRBV29-1	SVAYQGEVKTEAF
TRBV6-1	ASSEIRRVTHEQY
TRBV4-2	ASSLKMGGASLSGANVLT
TRBV4-1	ASSQVRGGNTEAF
TRBV20-1	SARDGGRTDTQY
TRBV5-1	ASSLGSGGNIQY
TRBV10-3	AISESDRAISGYT
TRBV5-6	ASSPWTDPTDTQY
TRBV25-1	ASGVRLAGSWEQY
TRBV29-1	SAKRGGSSYEQY
TRBV7-9	ASSWGEAQPQH
TRBV5-4	ASSWGLAGRTSTDTQY
TRBV2	ASKAESETQY
TRBV3-1	ASSQIYTQQETQY
TRBV7-9	VSSGTSGSYNEQF
TRBV3-1	ASSQMVHKDEQY